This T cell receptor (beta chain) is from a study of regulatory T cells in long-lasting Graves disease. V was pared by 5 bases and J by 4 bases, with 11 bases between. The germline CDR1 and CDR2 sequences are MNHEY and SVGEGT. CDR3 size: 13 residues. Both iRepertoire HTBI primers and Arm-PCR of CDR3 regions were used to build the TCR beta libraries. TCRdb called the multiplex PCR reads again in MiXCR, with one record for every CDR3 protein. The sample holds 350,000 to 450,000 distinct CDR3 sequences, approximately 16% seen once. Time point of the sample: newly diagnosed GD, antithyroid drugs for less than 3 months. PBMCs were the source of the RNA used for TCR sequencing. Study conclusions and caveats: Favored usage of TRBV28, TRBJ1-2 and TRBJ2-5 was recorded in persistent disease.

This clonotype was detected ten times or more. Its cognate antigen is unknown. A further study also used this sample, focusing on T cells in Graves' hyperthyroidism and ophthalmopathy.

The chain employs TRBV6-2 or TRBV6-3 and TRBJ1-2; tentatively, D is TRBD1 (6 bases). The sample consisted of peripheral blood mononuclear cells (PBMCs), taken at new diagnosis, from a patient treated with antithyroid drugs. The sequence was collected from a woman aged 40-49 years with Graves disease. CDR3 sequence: CASSTTGIYGYTF. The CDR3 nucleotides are TGTGCCAGCAGTACCACAGGGATCTATGGCTACACCTTC.